The 8 T cell receptor beta chains reported below all come from one sample, sequenced in a study of blood T cell repertoires in COVID-19. Repertoires were generated with immunoSEQ multiplex PCR, while TCRdb's copy carries only in-frame clones and drops some. The sample has 200,000 to 250,000 clones; about 83% are singletons. Material: peripheral blood. These receptors all come from a man aged 50 to 59 with acute or convalescent COVID-19.

The rearrangement links TRBV19 to TRBJ2-1; 11 positions match TRBD2. Germline lookup yields CDR1 LNHDA and CDR2 SQIVND (reference sequence). The CDR3 consists of 18 residues. V lost 6 bases and J lost 0; bases outside the gene matches: 10. DNA of the CDR3: TGTGCCAGTAGGACTAGCGGGGACAGCTTGAGCTCCTACAATGAGCAGTTCTTC. Protein: CASRTSGDSLSSYNEQFF.

The rearrangement links TRBV10-3 to TRBJ1-6; TRBD1 matches at 7 bases. There are 14 residues in the CDR3. The trim removed 10 bases at V and 4 bases at J, leaving 7 bases unmatched. CDR1 and CDR2 from the germline V gene are ENHRY and SYGVKD. This CDR3 reads CATSGTAYNSPLHF. For the CDR3, the DNA is TGTGCCACCTCAGGGACAGCTTATAATTCACCCCTCCACTTT.

The rearrangement uses TRBV28 and TRBJ1-5; D gene uncertain. CDR3 length equals 16 residues. Trimming removed 3 bases at V and 0 bases at J, with 12 bases between. The germline V gene has CDR1 MDHEN and CDR2 SYDVKM. The CDR3 is CASSFHGGYSNQPQHF. Written as DNA, the CDR3 is TGTGCCAGCAGTTTCCACGGAGGCTATAGCAATCAGCCCCAGCATTTT.

A note on this clone: Different DNA sequences within this sample yield the same CDR3. The rearrangement uses TRBV5-1 and TRBJ1-1; TRBD1 matches at 7 bases. CDR1 is SGHRS and CDR2 is YFSETQ in the germline V gene. V dropped 4 bases and J dropped 1; count of bases not matched to a gene: 4. CDR3 length equals 14 residues. The CDR3 loop reads CASSPGQKNTEAFF. As DNA, the CDR3 is TGCGCCAGCAGCCCGGGACAGAAGAACACTGAAGCTTTCTTT.

The CDR3 protein is CAWSPRTGGSNQPQHF. Here the CDR3 DNA reads TGTGCCTGGAGCCCTCGGACAGGCGGAAGCAATCAGCCCCAGCATTTT. The chain employs TRBV30 and TRBJ1-5; TRBD1 aligns across 7 bases. The ends lost 3 bases at V and 1 base at J; junction bases unmatched: 9. The CDR3 loop spans 16 amino acids. The germline V gene has CDR1 GTSNPN and CDR2 SVGIG (reference sequence).

There are a few counts of this clone. V gene TRBV28 combines with J gene TRBJ1-2; the D gene is possibly TRBD1 (5 bases). V lost 4 bases and J lost 3, with 21 bases in between. The CDR3 contains 17 residues. CDR1 MDHEN and CDR2 SYDVKM come from the germline V gene. The CDR3 bases are TGTGCCAGCAGTTCTCTTTTCGCGGGGGGTTTATACTATGGCTACACCTTC. Translation: CASSSLFAGGLYYGYTF.

CDR3 DNA: TGTGCCAGCAGCTTTGGGGACAGGGTTGGAAAAAATGAAAAACTGTTTTTT. Residues: CASSFGDRVGKNEKLFF. The chain has TRBV11-2 and TRBJ1-4; 9 nucleotides line up with TRBD1. The V gene's germline CDR1 is SGHAT and CDR2 FQNNGV. Trimming removed 3 bases from V and 5 bases from J; junction bases left unmatched: 10. The CDR3 sequence is 17 residues long.

This rearrangement joins TRBV19 to TRBJ1-5, with D tentatively TRBD1 (6 bases). This CDR3 region has 13 residues. CDR1 LNHDA and CDR2 SQIVND come from the germline V gene (reference sequence). Trimming pared 8 bases from V and 7 bases from J, leaving 15 bases between. CDR3 bases: TGTGCCAGTGGACAGCCATCAGGGCAGCCCCAGCATTTT. It translates to CASGQPSGQPQHF.